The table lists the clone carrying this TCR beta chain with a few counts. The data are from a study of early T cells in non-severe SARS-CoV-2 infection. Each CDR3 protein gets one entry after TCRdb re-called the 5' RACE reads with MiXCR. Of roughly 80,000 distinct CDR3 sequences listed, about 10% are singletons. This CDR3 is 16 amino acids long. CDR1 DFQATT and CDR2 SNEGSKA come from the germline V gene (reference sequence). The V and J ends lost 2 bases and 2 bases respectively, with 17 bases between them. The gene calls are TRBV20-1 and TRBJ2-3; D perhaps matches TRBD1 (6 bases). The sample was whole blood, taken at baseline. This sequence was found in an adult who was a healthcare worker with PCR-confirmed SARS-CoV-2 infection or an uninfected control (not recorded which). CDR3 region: CSARNVGRGHTDTQYF. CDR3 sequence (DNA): TGCAGTGCTAGAAATGTGGGCAGGGGTCACACAGATACGCAGTATTTT.